This T cell receptor beta chain was retrieved from a study of CD8 T cells in Susac syndrome. cDNA came from around 0.54 to 1 ug RNA primed by random hexamers. TCRdb called the immunoSEQ multiplex PCR reads again in MiXCR, with one record for every CDR3 protein. In the table there are about 83,000 distinct CDR3 sequences, about 95% of which are singletons. This CDR3 has 15 amino acids. With 0 bases removed from V and 1 base from J, the gap between germline ends came to 8 bases. Germline loops: CDR1 SGHNT, CDR2 YYREEE (reference sequence). The chain has TRBV5-4 and TRBJ2-1; D gene uncertain. What was sequenced was CD8+ T cells from PBMCs. The TCR was taken from a human donor with Susac syndrome. For the CDR3, the DNA is TGTGCCAGCAGCTTGGGGTCTAGTTCCTACAATGAGCAGTTCTTC. This gives the protein CASSLGSSSYNEQFF.